This T cell receptor beta chain originates from a study of response to subunit inactivated influenza vaccine (dated by TCRdb to 2017 to 2018). As for the study more broadly: To follow how T cells responded to a trivalent subunit inactivated influenza vaccine, the researchers relied on deep quantitative profiling of the T cell receptor repertoire. General study outcomes and caveats: It was suggested by the authors that each seasonal influenza vaccination may recruit only a limited number of new T cells.

The library was made by RT-PCR. The run used an Illumina HiSeq 2500. TCRdb reworked the public reads: Q25 trimming with fastp, MiXCR clone assembly, productive beta chains retained. Every distinct CDR3 protein forms one entry, paired with its most common genes and DNA. The sample profile shows about 500,000 distinct CDR3 sequences; 15% to 20% of them were found once. Of the sample, less than 4% is held by the ten largest clones. This clonotype was recorded a few times. What this receptor recognizes is not known. Base qualities are not provided; no much larger clone lies one nucleotide away. Including cysteine and phenylalanine, the CDR3 has 16 amino acids. The read is trimmed to its CDR3 DNA, 48 bases read in frame from base 1. V loses 1 base at its end and J loses 6 bases; junction bases beyond the gene matches: 10. The germline V gene sets CDR1 to SGHTA and CDR2 to FQGNSA.

Recombination joined TRBV7-2 with TRBJ2-7; 9 bases in the junction line up with TRBD2. The sample consisted of CD4+ T cells sorted from PBMCs, taken around 25 months after vaccination. The source of this sequence is a man between 50 and 75 years old who received an inactivated influenza vaccine. Donor details come from another sample of the same person, matched by shared clones. The base sequence is TGTGCCAGCAGCTTAGTAGGCGGGAGGGGTGGTAGCGAGCAGTACTTC. It is translated as CASSLVGGRGGSEQYF.